The 23 T cell receptor beta chains below come from one sample, sequenced in a study of technical replicates of blood from a few donors. Measured with immunoSEQ multiplex PCR; TCRdb has only the in-frame clones, and not every one. The sample lists roughly 68,000 clones, less than 98% occurring once. The sample was T cells isolated from PBMCs. The source of these receptors is a human donor in good health.

V is TRBV7-2 and J is TRBJ1-2; 10 bases line up with TRBD1. Trimming cost V 6 bases and J 4 bases; bases outside gene matches: 5. The CDR3 spans 14 residues. CDR1 is SGHTA and CDR2 is FQGNSA in the germline V gene. The CDR3 DNA reads TGTGCCAGCAGAGGGACAGGGGTTCGCTATGGCTACACCTTC. Encoded protein: CASRGTGVRYGYTF.

This clone has just one count. V and J are TRBV10-3 and TRBJ2-5; 7 bases are a match to TRBD2. V gave up 6 bases and J gave up 2 bases; unmatched junction bases: 6. CDR3 length equals 14 residues. Germline lookup yields CDR1 ENHRY and CDR2 SYGVKD. CDR3 coding DNA: TGTGCCATCAGACGTGAGCGGGATCAAGAGACCCAGTACTTC. Translation: CAIRRERDQETQYF.

The chain is built from TRBV9 and TRBJ1-4; tentative D call: TRBD1 (6 bases). CDR1 and CDR2 (germline): SGDLS, YYNGEE. CDR3 length equals 15 residues. V lost 0 bases, J lost 8 bases, and 14 bases lay in between. This CDR3 is CASSVGDRSSEKLFF. CDR3 DNA sequence: TGTGCCAGCAGCGTAGGTGACAGGAGTTCCGAAAAACTGTTTTTT. The complete variable domain, with remaining parts taken from reference TRBV9 and TRBJ1-4, reads DSGVTQTPKHLITATGQRVTLRCSPRSGDLSVYWYQQSLDQGLQFLIQYYNGEERAKGNILERFSAQQFPDLHSELNLSSLELGDSALYFCASSVGDRSSEKLFFGSGTQLSVL.

This chain joins TRBV29-1 and TRBJ1-2; TRBD1 aligns across 8 bases. The germline V gene has CDR1 SQVTM and CDR2 ANQGSEA. The trim removed 6 bases at V and 3 bases at J, leaving 18 bases unmatched. The CDR3 spans 17 residues. The chain's CDR3 is CSVGLDAGGFKYYGYTF. Written as DNA, the CDR3 is TGCAGCGTAGGCCTTGACGCAGGGGGCTTTAAGTACTATGGCTACACCTTC.

V usage is TRBV9 and J usage is TRBJ1-2; 8 positions agree with TRBD1. V was clipped by 0 bases and J by 5 bases; unmatched bases: 6. This CDR3 has 15 amino acids. Germline V gives CDR1 SGDLS, CDR2 YYNGEE. The CDR3 sequence: CASSVGAGGAYGYTF. CDR3 nucleotide sequence: TGTGCCAGCAGCGTAGGGGCAGGGGGCGCTTATGGCTACACCTTC.

The chain couples TRBV19 to TRBJ2-7; the match to TRBD2 covers 9 bases. The CDR3 is made up of 15 amino acids. V dropped 10 bases and J dropped 0; count of bases not matched to a gene: 10. Per germline, CDR1 LNHDA and CDR2 SQIVND (reference sequence). CDR3 nucleotides: TGTGCCACTATTAGCGGGAGAGGCAGCTCCTACGAGCAGTACTTC. This translates into CATISGRGSSYEQYF.

The rearrangement joins TRBV7-9 to TRBJ1-4; TRBD1 agrees at 10 bases. Germline-derived CDR1 and CDR2 are SEHNR and FQNEAQ (reference sequence). This CDR3 spans 15 amino acids. V dropped 3 bases and J dropped 8; count of bases not matched to a gene: 6. CDR3 residues: CASSLGQGIGEKLFF. DNA of the CDR3: TGTGCCAGCAGCTTGGGACAGGGGATCGGGGAAAAACTGTTTTTT.

The chain joins TRBV9 to TRBJ1-1, with 11 nucleotides matching TRBD1. Germline V lookup: CDR1 SGDLS, CDR2 YYNGEE. The CDR3 length is 17 residues. Unmatched junction bases numbered 9, after V lost 4 bases and J lost 1 base. The CDR3 sequence is CASSPGYGTGGNTEAFF. The CDR3 nucleotides read TGTGCCAGCAGCCCAGGGTACGGGACAGGGGGGAACACTGAAGCTTTCTTT.

The chain carries TRBV21-1 and TRBJ2-2; the table gives TRBD2 as D, unverified against the DNA. TRBV21-1 has pseudogene status. The CDR3 is 19 residues long. The CDR3 reads CASSMYKATSGSGSGELFF. The DNA of the CDR3 is TGTGCCAGCAGCATGTATAAGGCTACTAGCGGGAGCGGATCCGGGGAGCTGTTTTTT.

The CDR3 loop reads CSVEDPTIGTQYF. The CDR3 nucleotides read TGCAGCGTTGAAGATCCGACTATAGGGACCCAGTACTTC. V and J are TRBV29-1 and TRBJ2-5; TRBD2 is a possible D gene (5 bases). This CDR3 has 13 amino acids. The germline CDR1 and CDR2 sequences are SQVTM and ANQGSEA. The V end was cut by 0 bases, the J end by 7 bases, with 12 bases between.

This chain connects TRBV7-6 to TRBJ2-7, with 7 positions matching TRBD2. The CDR3 is 15 amino acids. Losses at the gene ends were 1 base for V and 1 base for J; bases not matched to a gene: 4. CDR1 is SGHVS, CDR2 FNYEAQ, per germline. The CDR3 coding sequence is TGTGCCAGCAGCTTAGGGGGGGGAAAGTCCTACGAGCAGTACTTC. The encoded protein is CASSLGGGKSYEQYF.

The genes are TRBV4-3 and TRBJ1-1; D gene ambiguous. The CDR3 covers 15 residues. The V gene lost 1 base and the J gene lost 1 base, with 10 bases spanning the gap. CDR1 LGHNA and CDR2 YSLEER come from the germline V gene. The chain's CDR3 is CASSQAREKNTEAFF. The CDR3 DNA reads as TGCGCCAGCAGCCAAGCCCGGGAGAAGAACACTGAAGCTTTCTTT.

V gene TRBV2 combines with J gene TRBJ2-2; D might be TRBD1 (5 bases). The germline V gene has CDR1 SNHLY and CDR2 FYNNEI. Trimming pared 6 bases from V and 7 bases from J, leaving 12 bases between. The CDR3 is made up of 13 amino acids. CDR3 in amino acids: CASRVGRGGELFF. The CDR3 DNA follows: TGTGCCAGCAGAGTGGGGCGCGGCGGGGAGCTGTTTTTT.

This clone was detected only once. V and J are TRBV30 and TRBJ2-7, with no clear D. The V gene lost 1 base and the J gene lost 4 bases, with 8 bases spanning the gap. Looked up from germline, CDR1 is GTSNPN and CDR2 is SVGIG (reference sequence). This CDR3 is 12 amino acids long. This CDR3 is CAWSDRVYEQYF. The CDR3 bases are TGTGCCTGGAGTGATAGAGTGTACGAGCAGTACTTC.

The genes are TRBV5-1 and TRBJ2-3; 8 bases are a match to TRBD2. Germline values: CDR1 SGHRS, CDR2 YFSETQ. Unmatched junction bases numbered 3, after V lost 0 bases and J lost 0 bases. The CDR3 sequence is 16 residues long. The CDR3 nucleotides read TGCGCCAGCAGCTTGGGGACTAGCTCTAGCACAGATACGCAGTATTTT. This sequence encodes CASSLGTSSSTDTQYF. The full variable domain, rest sourced from reference TRBV5-1 and TRBJ2-3, is KAGVTQTPRYLIKTRGQQVTLSCSPISGHRSVSWYQQTPGQGLQFLFEYFSETQRNKGNFPGRFSGRQFSNSRSEMNVSTLELGDSALYLCASSLGTSSSTDTQYFGPGTRLTVL.

V usage is TRBV11-2 and J usage is TRBJ1-2; 7 nucleotides align to TRBD1. The CDR3 covers 14 residues. V lost 5 bases, J lost 3 bases, and 6 bases stayed unmatched. The V gene's germline CDR1 is SGHAT and CDR2 FQNNGV. The CDR3: CASSLDRDYYGYTF. In DNA form, the CDR3 reads TGTGCCAGCAGCCTCGACAGGGATTACTATGGCTACACCTTC.

This sequence joins TRBV9 and TRBJ2-1; the D gene is possibly TRBD2 (6 bases). Germline values: CDR1 SGDLS, CDR2 YYNGEE. This CDR3 is 17 amino acids long. V lost 0 bases, J lost 4 bases, and 17 bases lay in between. CDR3 sequence: CASSVGGGTLLYNEQFF. DNA of the CDR3: TGTGCCAGCAGCGTAGGAGGCGGGACCCTGCTTTACAATGAGCAGTTCTTC.

This sequence joins TRBV7-3 and TRBJ2-1, with a tentative D call TRBD2 (6 bases). Trimming pared 3 bases from V and 3 bases from J, leaving 9 bases between. This CDR3 spans 14 amino acids. CDR1 SGHTA and CDR2 FQGTGA come from the germline V gene. CDR3 coding DNA: TGTGCCAGCAGCTTGAACGGGGGCTACAATGAGCAGTTCTTC. This sequence encodes CASSLNGGYNEQFF.

The chain carries TRBV11-2 and TRBJ2-3, with TRBD2 matching over 9 bases. J gave up 6 bases and V 5 bases, and 12 bases lay outside the gene matches. CDR3 length: 16 residues. Germline V CDR1 and CDR2: SGHAT, FQNNGV. In DNA form, the CDR3 reads TGTGCCAGCAGCCCTAGCGGGACAAGGACGAGGGATACGCAGTATTTT. This codes for CASSPSGTRTRDTQYF.

The V call is TRBV5-1, the J call TRBJ2-6; D is perhaps TRBD1 (5 bases). This CDR3 is 18 amino acids long. The ends were cut back, 0 bases at V and 4 bases at J, with 17 bases in the middle. The germline CDR1 and CDR2 sequences are SGHRS and YFSETQ. CDR3 nucleotide sequence: TGCGCCAGCAGCTTGGAACCCAGGGAAAATGAAGGGGCCAACGTCCTGACTTTC. Protein product: CASSLEPRENEGANVLTF.

This chain links TRBV7-9 with TRBJ1-2, with TRBD1 as a possible D gene (5 bases). Trimming took off 5 bases at V and 8 bases at J, with 18 bases between the two ends. The CDR3 is 14 residues long. Germline CDR1 and CDR2: SEHNR and FQNEAQ (reference sequence). This chain's CDR3 is CASSLGGRDQGYTF. CDR3 sequence (DNA): TGTGCCAGCAGCCTAGGCGGCAGGGATCAAGGCTACACCTTC.

The J gene is TRBJ2-1, the V gene TRBV6-1; D perhaps matches TRBD2 (6 bases). The germline CDR1 and CDR2 sequences are MNHNS and SASEGT. The CDR3 consists of 16 residues. Trimming shortened V by 2 bases and J by 2 bases, and 13 bases separated the two germline ends. The CDR3 loop is CASSESIGGAYNEQFF. CDR3 nucleotides: TGTGCCAGCAGTGAAAGTATTGGCGGGGCCTACAATGAGCAGTTCTTC.

This chain uses TRBV13 with TRBJ2-2; 7 bases map to TRBD1. CDR1 is PRHDT and CDR2 is FYEKMQ in the germline V gene (reference sequence). Trimming took 9 bases from V and 3 from J; bases not matched to a gene: 7. The CDR3 has 14 amino acids. This CDR3 reads CASIRGMDTGELFF. The CDR3 DNA follows: TGTGCCAGTATCAGGGGGATGGACACCGGGGAGCTGTTTTTT.